Listed below are T cell receptor beta chains from one sample, sequenced in a study of blood T cells in healthy people across ages. TCRdb re-called the 5' RACE reads through MiXCR, storing one row per CDR3 protein. This repertoire shows roughly 680,000 distinct CDR3 sequences, 45% to 60% found once; its top ten account for approximately 13%. Sample: blood. Receptors were obtained from a woman at least 80 years old in good health. Both conserved end residues are part of each CDR3. Each record gives: J gene, D gene, V gene, clone size, CDR3 DNA, CDR3 protein. A D gene is named only where the DNA matches it firmly. Size tells how often a clone was seen (once, few, many) or the class of an expanded clone, and some rows leave it out.

>TRBJ2-5|TRBD2|TRBV6-6|-
TGTGCCAGCCGACTAGCGGGGCAAGAGACCCAGTACTTC
CASRLAGQETQYF
>TRBJ2-2|TRBD2|TRBV9|many
TGTGCCAGCAGCGTAGGCGGGAGAGGCACCGGGGAGCTGTTTTTT
CASSVGGRGTGELFF
>TRBJ1-2|-|TRBV4-3|-
TGCGCCAGCAGCCAAGATCCGAGTAACTATGGCTACACCTTC
CASSQDPSNYGYTF
>TRBJ2-7|-|TRBV6-5|once
TGTGCCAGCAGTTACTCTACGGGGGGCCGCAACGAGCAGTACTTC
CASSYSTGGRNEQYF
>TRBJ2-3|-|TRBV12-3/TRBV12-4|few
TGTGCCAGCAGTTTCAGAGTGGGCGGAGATACGCAGTATTTT
CASSFRVGGDTQYF
>TRBJ1-1|-|TRBV5-1|-
TGCGCCAGCAGCCCCCGGTTGGGGGGGGCAAGCAGCACTGAAGCTTTCTTT
CASSPRLGGASSTEAFF
>TRBJ2-4|-|TRBV20-1|few
TGCAGTGCTAGTATCGGGGGATCGTCCAAAAACATTCAGTACTTC
CSASIGGSSKNIQYF
>TRBJ2-1|-|TRBV5-1|-
TGCGCCAGCAGCAGGGAGGAGGGAAATGAGCAGTTCTTC
CASSREEGNEQFF
>TRBJ2-6|TRBD1|TRBV12-3/TRBV12-4|many
TGTGCCAGCAGTTTAGACAGGGGTCTTGCGGCCAACGTCCTGACTTTC
CASSLDRGLAANVLTF
>TRBJ2-5|-|TRBV6-1|-
TGTGCCAGCAGCAGGAGGGTATCGGGCCAAGAGACCCAGTACTTC
CASSRRVSGQETQYF
>TRBJ2-7|TRBD1|TRBV5-1|-
TGCGCCAGCAGCTTGCTATCTGGACAGGGAACCTACGAGCAGTACTTC
CASSLLSGQGTYEQYF
>TRBJ2-2|TRBD1|TRBV29-1|once
TGCAGCGTTGATTTGAGTTTCGAGACAGGGGCCACCGGGGAGCTGTTTTTT
CSVDLSFETGATGELFF
>TRBJ1-6|-|TRBV7-2|many
TGTGCCAGCAGCTTCGTGGAGGGGACTGCCCTCCACTTT
CASSFVEGTALHF
>TRBJ2-7|-|TRBV20-1|-
TGCAGTGCTAGTCGGGACTCGCAGCCCAGAGGGGGCGATGAGCAGTACTTC
CSASRDSQPRGGDEQYF